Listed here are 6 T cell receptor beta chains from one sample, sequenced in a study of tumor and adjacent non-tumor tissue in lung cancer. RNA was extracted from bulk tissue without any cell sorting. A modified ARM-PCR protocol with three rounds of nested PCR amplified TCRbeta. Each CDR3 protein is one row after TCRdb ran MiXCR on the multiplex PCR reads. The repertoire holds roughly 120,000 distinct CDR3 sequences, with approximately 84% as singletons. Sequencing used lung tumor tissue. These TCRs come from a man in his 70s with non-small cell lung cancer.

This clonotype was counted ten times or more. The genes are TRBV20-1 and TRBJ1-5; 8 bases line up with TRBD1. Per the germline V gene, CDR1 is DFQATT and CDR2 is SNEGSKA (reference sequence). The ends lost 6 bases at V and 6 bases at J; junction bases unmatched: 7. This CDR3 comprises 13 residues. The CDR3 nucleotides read TGCAGTGCCCGGACAGGGATCGTTCAGCCCCAGCATTTT. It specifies CSARTGIVQPQHF.

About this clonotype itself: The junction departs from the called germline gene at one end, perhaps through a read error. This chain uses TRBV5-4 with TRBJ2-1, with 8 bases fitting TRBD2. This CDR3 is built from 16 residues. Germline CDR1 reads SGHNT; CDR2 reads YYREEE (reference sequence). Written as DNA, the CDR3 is TGTGCCGGCAGCGGAGCCGGGACTAGAGGGAGAGCGGAGCAGCTCTTC. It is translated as CAGSGAGTRGRAEQLF. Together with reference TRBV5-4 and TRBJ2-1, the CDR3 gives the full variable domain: ETGVTQSPTHLIKTRGQQVTLRCSSQSGHNTVSWYQQALGQGPQFIFQYYREEENGRGNFPPRFSGLQFPNYSSELNVNALELDDSALYLCAGSGAGTRGRAEQLFGPGTRLTVL.

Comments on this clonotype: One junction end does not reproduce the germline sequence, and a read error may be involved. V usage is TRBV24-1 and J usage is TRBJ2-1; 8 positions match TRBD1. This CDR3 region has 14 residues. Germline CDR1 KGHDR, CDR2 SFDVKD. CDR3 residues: CTTSGRGRVNERFF. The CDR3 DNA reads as TGTACCACCAGTGGCAGGGGGCGGGTCAATGAGCGGTTCTTC.

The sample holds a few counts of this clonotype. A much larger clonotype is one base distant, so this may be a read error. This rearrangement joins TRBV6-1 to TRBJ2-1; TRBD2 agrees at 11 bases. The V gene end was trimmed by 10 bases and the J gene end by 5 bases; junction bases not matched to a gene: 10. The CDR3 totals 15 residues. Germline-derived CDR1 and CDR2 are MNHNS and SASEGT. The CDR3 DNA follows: TGTGCCAACACTTGGACTAGCGGGCTTAACAATGAGCAGTTCTTC. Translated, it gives CANTWTSGLNNEQFF.

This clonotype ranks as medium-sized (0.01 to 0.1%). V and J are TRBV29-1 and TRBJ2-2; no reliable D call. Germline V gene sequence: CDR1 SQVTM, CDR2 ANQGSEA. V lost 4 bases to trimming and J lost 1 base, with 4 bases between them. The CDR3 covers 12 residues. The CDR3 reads CSVGGNTGELFF. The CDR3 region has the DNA TGCAGCGTTGGGGGGAACACCGGGGAGCTGTTTTTT.

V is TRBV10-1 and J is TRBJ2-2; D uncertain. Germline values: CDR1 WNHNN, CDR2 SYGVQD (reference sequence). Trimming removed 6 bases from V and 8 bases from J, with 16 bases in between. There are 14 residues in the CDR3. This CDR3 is CASRAYSCTGELFF. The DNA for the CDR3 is TGCGCCAGCAGGGCCTACTCGTGCACGGGGGAGCTGTTTTTT.